Following are 32 T cell receptor beta chains from one sample sequenced in a study of shared clonotypes between healthy human individuals. The protocol was immunoSEQ multiplex PCR, while the TCRdb copy is restricted to in-frame clones and leaves out a portion. The data contain about 2.3 million clones, 93% of them singletons. Source material: naive CD4+ T cells from PBMCs. Subset: CD45RA+ positively selected. The receptor source for this set is a young man in good health. Some clones in this sample may be carry-over from other donors' samples.

The V gene is TRBV30, the J gene TRBJ2-7; the match to TRBD1 covers 7 bases. Trimming at V came to 1 base and at J to 1 base, leaving 7 bases not matched to a gene. Germline CDR1 and CDR2: GTSNPN and SVGIG (reference sequence). The CDR3 runs to 15 residues. The CDR3 region has the DNA TGTGCCTGGAGTGGAACCCGGGACAGTTCCTACGAGCAGTACTTC. Translating it yields CAWSGTRDSSYEQYF.

The gene calls are TRBV2 and TRBJ1-4; no firm D call. Trimming removed 3 bases from V and 0 bases from J, with 5 bases in between. The length of the CDR3 is 14 residues. Germline V gene lookup returns CDR1 SNHLY and CDR2 FYNNEI. For the CDR3, the DNA is TGTGCCAGCAGTGATGGGACAACTAATGAAAAACTGTTTTTT. Translation gives CASSDGTTNEKLFF.

The rearrangement uses TRBV19 and TRBJ1-2, with TRBD1 identical over 9 bases. The CDR3 spans 13 residues. The V segment lost 7 bases and the J segment 6 bases; nucleotides outside the gene matches: 6. Per germline, CDR1 LNHDA and CDR2 SQIVND (reference sequence). CDR3 in DNA: TGTGCCAGTATCCCGGACAGGGGAGATGGCTACACCTTC. It yields the protein CASIPDRGDGYTF.

V and J are TRBV7-6 and TRBJ2-7, with D perhaps matching TRBD1 or TRBD2 (5 bases each). The ends were cut back, 3 bases at V and 5 bases at J, with 20 bases in the middle. Germline V gene data show CDR1 as SGHVS and CDR2 as FNYEAQ. This CDR3 spans 16 amino acids. Written as DNA, the CDR3 is TGTGCCAGCAGCTTTCGACCCGGGACCCCGGAGGACGAGCAGTACTTC. As protein: CASSFRPGTPEDEQYF.

The CDR3 DNA is TGTGCCAGCAGTTCCGCCGGGACCCCCACCTACGAGCAGTACTTC. Residues: CASSSAGTPTYEQYF. The chain joins TRBV6-6 to TRBJ2-7; D may be TRBD1 or TRBD2 (5 bases each). Trimming removed 4 bases at V and 2 bases at J, with 15 bases between. The CDR3 extends over 15 amino acids. Germline V lookup: CDR1 MNHNY, CDR2 SVGAGI (reference sequence).

This chain connects TRBV27 to TRBJ2-2, with D unclear. Germline V gives CDR1 MNHEY, CDR2 SMNVEV (reference sequence). Trimming stripped 2 bases from V and 10 bases from J, with 11 bases between. The CDR3 is made up of 13 amino acids. CDR3 region: CASSLVVQEELFF. Written as DNA, the CDR3 is TGTGCCAGCAGTTTAGTAGTTCAGGAGGAGCTGTTTTTT.

The chain carries TRBV7-2 and TRBJ2-7, with a possible D match to TRBD1 (6 bases). The CDR3 is 13 residues long. CDR1 is SGHTA and CDR2 is FQGNSA in the germline V gene. Between the trimmed V and J ends, which lost 5 bases and 3 bases, there was a span of 11 bases. The CDR3 DNA reads as TGTGCCAGCAGCATAGGACAGCGCTACGAGCAGTACTTC. Translating it yields CASSIGQRYEQYF.

The CDR3 here is CASKGTLLETQYF. CDR3 nucleotide sequence: TGTGCCAGCAAAGGCACTTTACTGGAAACCCAGTACTTC. This rearrangement joins TRBV2 to TRBJ2-5; no clear D gene. This CDR3 has 13 residues. From germline, CDR1 is SNHLY and CDR2 FYNNEI. With 7 bases removed from V and 8 bases from J, the gap between germline ends came to 17 bases.

For this clone: This same CDR3 is encoded by further DNA sequences in the sample. V and J are TRBV5-1 and TRBJ2-3; the match to TRBD1 covers 7 bases. The germline V gene has CDR1 SGHRS and CDR2 YFSETQ. The CDR3 spans 15 residues. After removal of 2 bases from V and 3 bases from J, the junction contained 6 bases not matched to a gene. CDR3 amino acids: CASSLRQGRTDTQYF. CDR3 bases: TGCGCCAGCAGCTTAAGACAGGGACGAACAGATACGCAGTATTTT.

The chain is built from TRBV7-3 and TRBJ2-2; D is ambiguous. Trimming pared 5 bases from V and 9 bases from J, leaving 13 bases between. Germline values: CDR1 SGHTA, CDR2 FQGTGA. The CDR3 sequence is 13 residues long. CDR3 residues: CASSPRLVRELFF. CDR3 DNA sequence: TGTGCCAGCAGCCCCCGTCTAGTTAGGGAGCTGTTTTTT.

The chain combines TRBV2 with TRBJ1-5; D unclear. Deletions cut 6 bases from V and 6 bases from J, with 12 bases between. CDR1 and CDR2 from the germline V gene are SNHLY and FYNNEI. The CDR3 has 13 amino acids. CDR3 loop: CASRGNPGQPQHF. CDR3 DNA: TGTGCCAGCAGAGGCAACCCGGGTCAGCCCCAGCATTTT.

The chain couples TRBV2 to TRBJ2-2; D is perhaps TRBD1 or TRBD2 (5 bases each). The CDR3 runs to 12 residues. V gave up 8 bases and J gave up 6 bases, with 10 bases separating them. Looked up from germline, CDR1 is SNHLY and CDR2 is FYNNEI. The CDR3 loop is CASRVGAGELFF. CDR3 nucleotides: TGTGCCAGCCGGGTGGGGGCCGGGGAGCTGTTTTTT.

V is TRBV6-6 and J is TRBJ1-2; 7 positions agree with TRBD1. The V segment lost 2 bases and the J segment 4 bases; nucleotides outside the gene matches: 10. The germline V gene has CDR1 MNHNY and CDR2 SVGAGI (reference sequence). The CDR3 extends over 16 amino acids. The CDR3 sequence: CASSYESEAGGYGYTF. CDR3 DNA: TGTGCCAGCAGTTACGAATCCGAGGCAGGGGGCTATGGCTACACCTTC.

V and J are TRBV28 and TRBJ2-5, with D maybe TRBD1 (7 bases). In germline, CDR1 is MDHEN, CDR2 SYDVKM. The germline V and J ends were trimmed by 6 bases and 5 bases, with 28 bases remaining between them. The CDR3 is 18 amino acids. CDR3 bases: TGTGCCAGCAGCCGTCTTTATTACAGGGGAGGTGGGAGGGAGACCCAGTACTTC. Its protein product is CASSRLYYRGGGRETQYF.

The rearrangement uses TRBV6-5 and TRBJ2-3; D remains ambiguous. The CDR3 runs to 14 residues. The ends were cut back, 0 bases at V and 5 bases at J, with 9 bases in the middle. CDR1 is MNHEY, CDR2 SVGAGI, per germline. The DNA of the CDR3 is TGTGCCAGCAGTTACTCGAATTCCGGAGATACGCAGTATTTT. Protein: CASSYSNSGDTQYF.

This sequence joins TRBV10-2 and TRBJ2-4, with 7 bases aligning to TRBD2. Germline-derived CDR1 and CDR2 are WSHSY and SAAADI. The CDR3 spans 16 residues. V gave up 0 bases and J gave up 10 bases; unmatched junction bases: 12. Here the CDR3 reads CASSESTGLREGIQYF. In DNA, the CDR3 is TGCGCCAGCAGTGAGTCGACGGGACTACGTGAGGGAATTCAGTACTTC.

The chain couples TRBV28 to TRBJ2-5, with D tentatively TRBD1 (6 bases). The V end was cut by 8 bases, the J end by 2 bases, with 18 bases between. Germline CDR1 and CDR2: MDHEN and SYDVKM. The CDR3 loop spans 15 amino acids. The CDR3 DNA follows: TGTGCCAGCGGTATGACAGGCCTGTCACAAGAGACCCAGTACTTC. It codes for CASGMTGLSQETQYF. Supplemented by reference TRBV28 and TRBJ2-5, the full variable domain reads DVKVTQSSRYLVKRTGEKVFLECVQDMDHENMFWYRQDPGLGLRLIYFSYDVKMKEKGDIPEGYSVSREKKERFSLILESASTNQTSMYLCASGMTGLSQETQYFGPGTRLLVL.

The gene calls are TRBV7-9 and TRBJ1-3; 8 positions match TRBD1. This CDR3 comprises 17 residues. Germline V CDR1 and CDR2: SEHNR, FQNEAQ (reference sequence). J gave up 4 bases and V 2 bases, and 10 bases lay outside the gene matches. CDR3 residues: CASSLLLATGAGNTIYF. CDR3 bases: TGTGCCAGCAGCTTACTTCTAGCGACAGGGGCAGGAAACACCATATATTTT.

V and J are TRBV7-2 and TRBJ2-7; 11 bases match TRBD1. This CDR3 region has 14 residues. The J segment lost 7 bases and the V segment lost 3 bases, leaving 5 bases of the junction unmatched. From germline, CDR1 is SGHTA and CDR2 FQGNSA. DNA for the CDR3: TGTGCCAGCAGCTTGGGGACAGGGGGTCGAGAGCAGTACTTC. Translating gives CASSLGTGGREQYF.

Remarks on this clone: One junction end disagrees with the germline gene, perhaps due to a read error. This chain joins TRBV5-1 and TRBJ1-2; D may be TRBD1 (5 bases). The V gene's germline CDR1 is SGHRS and CDR2 YFSETQ. The CDR3 contains 13 residues. The CDR3 protein is CASSLDPPGTPNF. The CDR3 DNA reads as TGCGCCAGCAGCTTGGATCCTCCCGGGACCCCGAACTTC.

The chain employs TRBV2 and TRBJ1-4; D may be TRBD1 (6 bases). V lost 6 bases to trimming and J lost 5 bases, with 13 bases between them. CDR1 is SNHLY, CDR2 FYNNEI, per germline. The CDR3 is 14 residues long. CDR3 nucleotide sequence: TGTGCCAGCAGCGACAGGATGGAGAATGAAAAACTGTTTTTT. Translating it yields CASSDRMENEKLFF.

The chain couples TRBV7-2 to TRBJ1-5; D ambiguous. CDR3 length equals 15 residues. With 1 base removed from V and 2 bases from J, the gap between germline ends came to 9 bases. CDR1 is SGHTA, CDR2 FQGNSA, per germline. The CDR3 spells CASSLEGIGNQPQHF. CDR3 bases: TGTGCCAGCAGCTTAGAAGGGATTGGCAATCAGCCCCAGCATTTT.

The V call is TRBV29-1, the J call TRBJ2-7; TRBD1 matches at 10 bases. Germline V lookup: CDR1 SQVTM, CDR2 ANQGSEA. V was clipped by 7 bases and J by 4 bases; unmatched bases: 4. The CDR3 loop spans 12 amino acids. The DNA of the CDR3 is TGCAGCGCCCAGGACAGGGGGTACGAGCAGTACTTC. It codes for CSAQDRGYEQYF.

The gene calls are TRBV5-1 and TRBJ2-7; D possibly uses TRBD1 or TRBD2 (7 bases each). The CDR3 contains 15 residues. CDR1 is SGHRS, CDR2 YFSETQ, per germline. The V end was cut by 4 bases, the J end by 2 bases, with 16 bases between. CDR3: CASSVLTGTTYEQYF. The CDR3, as DNA: TGCGCCAGCAGCGTCCTGACAGGGACTACCTACGAGCAGTACTTC. The complete variable domain, with remaining parts taken from reference TRBV5-1 and TRBJ2-7, reads KAGVTQTPRYLIKTRGQQVTLSCSPISGHRSVSWYQQTPGQGLQFLFEYFSETQRNKGNFPGRFSGRQFSNSRSEMNVSTLELGDSALYLCASSVLTGTTYEQYFGPGTRLTVT.

CDR3 DNA: TGTGCCAGCAGCTTCCGGCAGGGAAACACTGAAGCTTTCTTT. It encodes CASSFRQGNTEAFF. The V gene is TRBV5-8, the J gene TRBJ1-1; perhaps TRBD1 as D (5 bases). Germline CDR1 and CDR2: SGHTS and YDEGEE. The CDR3 runs 14 residues. V was shortened by 2 bases and J by 2 bases, with 10 bases between the two germline ends.

This sequence joins TRBV9 and TRBJ2-4; D remains ambiguous. Germline CDR1 is SGDLS and CDR2 is YYNGEE. The CDR3 runs 13 residues. The V end lost 3 bases, the J end lost 6 bases, and 10 bases lay between the germline ends. The CDR3 DNA reads as TGTGCCAGCAGCGGAAGGATCGCAAACATTCAGTACTTC. This sequence encodes CASSGRIANIQYF.

This clone was seen just once. The gene calls are TRBV7-9 and TRBJ2-1; D assignment may be TRBD1 or TRBD2 (6 bases each). CDR3 size: 16 residues. V was trimmed by 6 bases and J by 0 bases, leaving 15 bases between them. Germline loops: CDR1 SEHNR, CDR2 FQNEAQ (reference sequence). Here the CDR3 DNA reads TGTGCCAGCAGGGATACAGGGAGGAACTCCTACAATGAGCAGTTCTTC. Translated: CASRDTGRNSYNEQFF.

This clone has only one observation. The chain has TRBV7-6 and TRBJ2-5; unclear D gene. CDR3 size: 13 residues. The V and J ends lost 4 bases and 2 bases respectively, with 8 bases between them. CDR1 and CDR2 from the germline V gene are SGHVS and FNYEAQ. The CDR3, as DNA: TGTGCCAGCAGCTCCATTAAACAAGAGACCCAGTACTTC. Its translation is CASSSIKQETQYF.

In regard to this clone: The same CDR3 also results from other DNA sequences found in this sample. The chain links TRBV5-1 to TRBJ2-3; no clear D. Germline CDR1 and CDR2: SGHRS and YFSETQ. Between the trimmed V and J ends, which lost 0 bases and 2 bases, there was a span of 10 bases. The CDR3 runs to 15 residues. The CDR3 bases are TGCGCCAGCAGCTTGGCTTCCGGGTTCACAGATACGCAGTATTTT. Amino acid sequence: CASSLASGFTDTQYF. Variable domain in full (rest from reference TRBV5-1 and TRBJ2-3): KAGVTQTPRYLIKTRGQQVTLSCSPISGHRSVSWYQQTPGQGLQFLFEYFSETQRNKGNFPGRFSGRQFSNSRSEMNVSTLELGDSALYLCASSLASGFTDTQYFGPGTRLTVL.

This clone occurred once. This sequence joins TRBV11-3 and TRBJ2-5; TRBD2 matches 8 bases. Germline V gene data show CDR1 as SGHNT and CDR2 as YENEEA. This CDR3 is 16 amino acids long. After removal of 5 bases from V and 2 bases from J, the junction contained 10 bases not matched to a gene. CDR3 coding DNA: TGTGCCAGCAGCCGCGGACTAGCTCATAAGCAAGAGACCCAGTACTTC. It encodes CASSRGLAHKQETQYF.

V gene TRBV6-6 combines with J gene TRBJ2-7; 9 nucleotides match TRBD1. J gave up 5 bases and V 8 bases, and 16 bases lay outside the gene matches. The CDR3 has 16 amino acids. Germline V CDR1 and CDR2: MNHNY, SVGAGI (reference sequence). CDR3 sequence (DNA): TGTGCCAGCTCATGGGCGGGACAGGGATTCATGGACGAGCAGTACTTC. It translates to CASSWAGQGFMDEQYF.

This chain joins TRBV7-9 and TRBJ2-7, with TRBD2 as a possible D gene (5 bases). This CDR3 contains 14 residues. V was cut by 5 bases and J by 5 bases, with 16 bases left in between. CDR1 and CDR2 from the germline V gene are SEHNR and FQNEAQ (reference sequence). Here the CDR3 reads CASSEQVGIDEQYF. The DNA of the CDR3 is TGTGCCAGCAGCGAGCAAGTCGGGATCGACGAGCAGTACTTC.